Presented here are 6 T cell receptor beta chains from one specimen sequenced in a study of cytomegalovirus exposure and HLA in healthy donors (dated by TCRdb to about 2017). Library preparation employed the immunoSEQ multiplex PCR assay. The multiplex PCR relied on a mix of 60 forward primers for TCR Vbeta segments and 13 reverse primers for TCR Jbeta segments. TCRdb stores this immuneACCESS table with in-frame sequences only. Part of the clones is absent; in the studies checked, under half of the shortfall reflects unresolved V genes, and no reason is known for the rest. Counted in this sample were approximately 170,000 clones; 75% to 85% of them appeared once. The ten largest account for 7.4% of the sample. The sequenced sample was PBMCs. Source of these receptors: a male donor in good health and CMV-seropositive.

This clone was counted a few times. The chain employs TRBV6-5 and TRBJ2-7; 8 nucleotides agree with TRBD2. Germline V lookup: CDR1 MNHEY, CDR2 SVGAGI. J lost 3 bases, V lost 2 bases, and 9 bases had no gene match. There are 16 residues in the CDR3. The CDR3 sequence is CASSYTALAGNYEQYF. CDR3 nucleotide sequence: TGTGCCAGCAGTTACACCGCGTTAGCGGGGAACTACGAGCAGTACTTC.

The V gene is TRBV9, the J gene TRBJ2-5; 11 bases map to TRBD2. V lost 0 bases, J lost 2 bases, and 6 bases stayed unmatched. The CDR3 is 17 residues long. Germline-derived CDR1 and CDR2 are SGDLS and YYNGEE. The CDR3 sequence is CASSVDPLAGVQETQYF. The CDR3 DNA sequence: TGTGCCAGCAGCGTAGACCCACTAGCGGGGGTACAAGAGACCCAGTACTTC.

This chain joins TRBV11-1 and TRBJ2-1; 7 bases are a match to TRBD2. The CDR3 covers 12 residues. V lost 5 bases, J lost 8 bases, and 3 bases stayed unmatched. The V gene's germline CDR1 is SGHAT and CDR2 FQDESV (reference sequence). The CDR3: CASSLTSDEQFF. For the CDR3, the DNA is TGTGCCAGCAGCCTAACTAGCGATGAGCAGTTCTTC.

This chain uses TRBV5-1 with TRBJ2-5; perhaps TRBD2 as D (6 bases). Deletions cut 4 bases from V and 4 bases from J, with 14 bases between. The germline V gene has CDR1 SGHRS and CDR2 YFSETQ. The CDR3 consists of 14 residues. The CDR3 bases are TGCGCCAGCAGCGTTAGCAAGGGAGGAGAGACCCAGTACTTC. Its translation: CASSVSKGGETQYF. The entire variable domain, with the rest obtained from reference TRBV5-1 and TRBJ2-5, is as follows: KAGVTQTPRYLIKTRGQQVTLSCSPISGHRSVSWYQQTPGQGLQFLFEYFSETQRNKGNFPGRFSGRQFSNSRSEMNVSTLELGDSALYLCASSVSKGGETQYFGPGTRLLVL.

J is TRBJ2-1 and V is TRBV4-1; TRBD1 aligns across 8 bases. Trimming took 0 bases from V and 9 from J; bases not matched to a gene: 10. Per the germline V gene, CDR1 is MGHRA and CDR2 is YSYEKL. This CDR3 has 16 residues. The CDR3 region is CASSQDSAGGLGEQFF. In DNA, the CDR3 is TGCGCCAGCAGCCAAGATTCGGCAGGGGGCCTCGGTGAGCAGTTCTTC.

CDR3 residues: CASSRGTIYF. The CDR3, as DNA: TGTGCCAGCAGTCGGGGCACCATATATTTT. The V gene is TRBV2, the J gene TRBJ1-3; no clear D gene. The length of the CDR3 is 10 residues. V shed 5 bases and J shed 9 bases, with 5 bases lying between them. CDR1 SNHLY and CDR2 FYNNEI come from the germline V gene.